The present entry profiles one TCR beta chain with its context. The split of CD4+ cells yielded CD45RA+ naive and CD45RA-negative memory subsets. Germline-derived CDR1 and CDR2 are MDHEN and SYDVKM. The CDR3 loop spans 21 amino acids. The ends lost 3 bases at V and 0 bases at J; junction bases unmatched: 18. This specimen comes from a study of shared clonotypes between healthy human individuals. Assay: immunoSEQ multiplex PCR; the TCRdb copy retains only in-frame clones and omits some. This table has 2 million to 2.5 million clones, roughly 90% appearing once. The sequencing sample was made of naive CD4+ T cells from PBMCs. Subset described: CD45RA+ positively selected. The sequence was collected from a young man in good health. Some clones in this sample may be carry-over from other donors' samples. V and J are TRBV28 and TRBJ1-5, with TRBD1 matching 9 bases. DNA for the CDR3: TGTGCCAGCAGTTTTACAATGGGGCTTCTTGACAGGGGGGTTAGCAATCAGCCCCAGCATTTT. This encodes CASSFTMGLLDRGVSNQPQHF.